This entry is about one T cell receptor beta chain. Authors' analysis steps: Estimated nucleated cell counts came from reference gene primer amplification. Clones were read by immunoSEQ multiplex PCR, and TCRdb kept only the in-frame ones, dropping some. Clone size and the V and J calls come from that table; the DNA yielded D and trimming. The profile covers around 300,000 clones, with 85% to 90% appearing a single time and approximately 2% taken by the ten largest. The sample is drawn from a study of blood T cell repertoires in COVID-19. Across the study: Specimens from acute and convalescent COVID-19 originated in the United States, Italy and Spain.

Participants spanned ages roughly 18 to 95 years and resided in 20 to 30 US areas. Donors were grouped by their self-reported clinical history. Source material: PBMCs or T cells enriched from blood (not recorded which). The receptor's source is a woman aged 55-70 years who had recovered from COVID-19.

CDR3 DNA: TGCGCCAGCAGCTTGGGCATGCCAGCCTACAATGAGCAGTTCTTC. Its translation is CASSLGMPAYNEQFF. This chain joins TRBV5-1 and TRBJ2-1; the D is unclear. The length of the CDR3 is 15 residues. CDR1 is SGHRS and CDR2 is YFSETQ in the germline V gene. V was cut by 0 bases and J by 2 bases, with 9 bases left in between.